What follows is one TCR beta chain and its context. Sequencing used immunoSEQ multiplex PCR; TCRdb keeps in-frame clones, though not all of them. The table lists almost 300,000 clones, around nine tenths of them singletons. This sample was taken from a study of blood T cell repertoires in COVID-19. The germline V gene encodes CDR1 SGHRS and CDR2 YFSETQ. V lost 0 bases and J lost 1, with 10 bases in between. The CDR3 spans 15 residues. The genes are TRBV5-1 and TRBJ1-1; a weak D match, TRBD1 (6 bases). Material: peripheral blood. This clonotype was obtained from a man aged 65 to 79 with acute or convalescent COVID-19. CDR3 region: CASSLATGPNTEAFF. The CDR3 DNA reads TGCGCCAGCAGCTTGGCAACAGGGCCGAACACTGAAGCTTTCTTT.